This TCR beta chain originates from a study of T cells expressing NK-cell markers. TCRdb re-called the 5' RACE reads, yielding one record per CDR3 amino acid sequence without DNA. The listing contains 500,000 or so distinct CDR3 sequences. This CDR3 spans 14 amino acids. CDR1 and CDR2 (germline): DFQATT, SNEGSKA (reference sequence). The material sequenced was blood T cells: a sorted CD56 or NKG2C T cell subset, CD4+ or CD8+ T cells, or bulk PBMC T cells (not recorded which). This sequence was found in a man between 18 and 35 years old in good health. J is TRBJ2-7 and V is TRBV20-1; TCRdb's D gene call, TRBD2, goes unchecked for lack of DNA. This chain's CDR3 is CSARGLAVTYEQYF.